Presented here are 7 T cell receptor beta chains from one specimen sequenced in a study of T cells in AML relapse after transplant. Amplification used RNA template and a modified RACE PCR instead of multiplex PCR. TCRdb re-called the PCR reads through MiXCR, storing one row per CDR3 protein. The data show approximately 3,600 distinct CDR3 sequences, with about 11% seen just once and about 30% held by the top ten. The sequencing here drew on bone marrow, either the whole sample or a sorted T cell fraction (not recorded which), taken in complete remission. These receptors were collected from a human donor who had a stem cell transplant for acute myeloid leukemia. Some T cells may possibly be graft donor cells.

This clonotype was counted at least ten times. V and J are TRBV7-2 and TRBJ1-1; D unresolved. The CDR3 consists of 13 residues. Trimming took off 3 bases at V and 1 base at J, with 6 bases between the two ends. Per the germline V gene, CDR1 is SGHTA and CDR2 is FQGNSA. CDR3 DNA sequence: TGTGCCAGCAGCTTGTATGGGAACACTGAAGCTTTCTTT. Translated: CASSLYGNTEAFF.

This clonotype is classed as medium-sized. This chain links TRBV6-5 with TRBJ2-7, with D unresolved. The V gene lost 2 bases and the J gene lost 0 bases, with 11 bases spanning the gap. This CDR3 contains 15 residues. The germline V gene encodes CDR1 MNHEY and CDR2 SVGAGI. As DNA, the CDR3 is TGTGCCAGCAGTTACCTACAGACTGGCTCCTACGAGCAGTACTTC. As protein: CASSYLQTGSYEQYF.

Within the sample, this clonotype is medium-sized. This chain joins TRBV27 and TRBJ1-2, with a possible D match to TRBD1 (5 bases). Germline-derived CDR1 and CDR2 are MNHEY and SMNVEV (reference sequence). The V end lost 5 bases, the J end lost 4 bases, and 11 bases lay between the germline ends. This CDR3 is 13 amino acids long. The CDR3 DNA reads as TGTGCCAGCAGTCCTGACAGAACCTATGGCTACACCTTC. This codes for CASSPDRTYGYTF.

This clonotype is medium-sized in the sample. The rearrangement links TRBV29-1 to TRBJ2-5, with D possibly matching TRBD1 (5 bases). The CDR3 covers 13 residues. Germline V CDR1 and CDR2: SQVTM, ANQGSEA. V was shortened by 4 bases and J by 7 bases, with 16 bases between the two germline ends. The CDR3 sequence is CSVAQGLSPTQYF. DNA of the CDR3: TGCAGCGTTGCGCAGGGATTAAGTCCGACCCAGTACTTC.

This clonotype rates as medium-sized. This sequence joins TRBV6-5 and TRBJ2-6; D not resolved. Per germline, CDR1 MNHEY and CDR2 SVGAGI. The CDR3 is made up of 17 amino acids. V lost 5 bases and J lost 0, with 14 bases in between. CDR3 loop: CASSTYRPSSGANVLTF. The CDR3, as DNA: TGTGCCAGCAGTACCTATAGACCGTCCTCTGGGGCCAACGTCCTGACTTTC.

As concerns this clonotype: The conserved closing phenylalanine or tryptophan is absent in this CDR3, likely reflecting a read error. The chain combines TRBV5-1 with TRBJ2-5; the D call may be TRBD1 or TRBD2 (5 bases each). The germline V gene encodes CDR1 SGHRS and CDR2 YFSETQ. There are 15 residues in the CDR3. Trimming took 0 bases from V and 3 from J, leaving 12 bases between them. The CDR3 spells CASSLGGAREETQYY. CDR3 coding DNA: TGCGCCAGCAGCTTGGGAGGGGCCCGAGAAGAGACCCAGTACTAC.

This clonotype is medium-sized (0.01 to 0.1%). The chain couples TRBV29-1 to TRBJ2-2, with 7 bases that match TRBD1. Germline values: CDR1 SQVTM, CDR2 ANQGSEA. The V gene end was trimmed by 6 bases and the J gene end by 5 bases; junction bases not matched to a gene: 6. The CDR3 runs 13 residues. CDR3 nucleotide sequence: TGCAGCGTCCCCGGGACAGCTACCGGGGAGCTGTTTTTT. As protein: CSVPGTATGELFF.